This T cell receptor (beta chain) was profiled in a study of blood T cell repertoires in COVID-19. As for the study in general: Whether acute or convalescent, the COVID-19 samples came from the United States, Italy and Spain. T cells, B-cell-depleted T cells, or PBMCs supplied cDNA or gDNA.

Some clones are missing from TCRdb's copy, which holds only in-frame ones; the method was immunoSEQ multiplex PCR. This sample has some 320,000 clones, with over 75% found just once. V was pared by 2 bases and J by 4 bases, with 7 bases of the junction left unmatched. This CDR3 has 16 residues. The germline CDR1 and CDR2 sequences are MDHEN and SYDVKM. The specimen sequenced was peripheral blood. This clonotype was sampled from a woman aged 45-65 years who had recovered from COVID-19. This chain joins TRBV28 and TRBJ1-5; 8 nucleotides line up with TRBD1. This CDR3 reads CASSLRHRGGNQPQHF. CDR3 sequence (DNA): TGTGCCAGCAGTTTAAGGCACAGGGGGGGGAATCAGCCCCAGCATTTT.